The 9 T cell receptor beta chains given below trace back to one sample, sequenced in a study of regulatory T cells in long-lasting Graves disease. Arm-PCR of CDR3 regions and iRepertoire HTBI primers were used to build TCR beta libraries. TCRdb analysed the multiplex PCR reads with MiXCR anew, one entry per CDR3 protein. The sample consists of around 450,000 distinct CDR3 sequences, approximately 21% of them appearing once. Described time point: persistent/refractory GD, antithyroid drugs over 5 years with positive TRAb. Making the TCR library involved RNA that had been extracted from PBMCs. Material: peripheral blood mononuclear cells (PBMCs), obtained when the disease was refractory, from a patient treated with antithyroid drugs. All receptors come from a female donor with Graves disease.

This rearrangement joins TRBV30 to TRBJ1-2; D is possibly TRBD1 (6 bases). The CDR3 is made up of 13 amino acids. Trimming removed 4 bases at V and 7 bases at J, with 16 bases between. Germline assignment: CDR1 GTSNPN and CDR2 SVGIG (reference sequence). CDR3: CAWMDGYRAGYTF. CDR3 DNA sequence: TGTGCCTGGATGGATGGGTACAGGGCTGGCTACACCTTC.

This clonotype was found a few times. The rearrangement links TRBV20-1 to TRBJ2-7; TRBD2 matches at 13 bases. Losses at the gene ends were 3 bases for V and 4 bases for J; bases not matched to a gene: 6. The V gene's germline CDR1 is DFQATT and CDR2 SNEGSKA (reference sequence). The CDR3 has 15 residues. As DNA, the CDR3 is TGCAGTGCTAGGGGACTAGCGGGGACTTATTACGAGCAGTACTTC. It yields the protein CSARGLAGTYYEQYF.

Only a few counts were recorded for this clonotype. The rearrangement uses TRBV27 and TRBJ1-5; D call uncertain. Germline CDR1 reads MNHEY; CDR2 reads SMNVEV (reference sequence). The length of the CDR3 is 15 residues. V was pared by 6 bases and J by 0 bases, with 12 bases between. CDR3 sequence: CASSSVIHSNQPQHF. CDR3 nucleotide sequence: TGTGCCAGCAGCTCCGTAATACATAGCAATCAGCCCCAGCATTTT.

The table lists this clonotype with many counts. The genes are TRBV6-2 or TRBV6-3 and TRBJ2-7, with 7 bases aligning to TRBD1. Germline-derived CDR1 and CDR2 are MNHEY and SVGEGT. The CDR3 spans 13 residues. V was pared by 4 bases and J by 2 bases, with 2 bases of the junction left unmatched. The CDR3 protein is CASSWGQPYEQYF. The CDR3 nucleotides are TGTGCCAGCAGTTGGGGACAGCCCTACGAGCAGTACTTC.

This clonotype showed up many times. The chain carries TRBV28 and TRBJ2-7; D could derive from TRBD1 or TRBD2 (5 bases each). Between the trimmed V and J ends, which lost 5 bases and 6 bases, there was a span of 17 bases. The germline gives CDR1 MDHEN, CDR2 SYDVKM. This CDR3 comprises 14 residues. The CDR3 sequence: CASSKDLGGGEQYF. The CDR3 DNA is TGTGCCAGCAGTAAGGATTTGGGTGGGGGCGAGCAGTACTTC. Based on the CDR3 plus reference TRBV28 and TRBJ2-7, the full variable domain is DVKVTQSSRYLVKRTGEKVFLECVQDMDHENMFWYRQDPGLGLRLIYFSYDVKMKEKGDIPEGYSVSREKKERFSLILESASTNQTSMYLCASSKDLGGGEQYFGPGTRLTVT.

This chain links TRBV2 with TRBJ1-2; D is uncertain. Germline V gene data show CDR1 as SNHLY and CDR2 as FYNNEI. With 6 bases removed from V and 8 bases from J, the gap between germline ends came to 16 bases. This CDR3 is built from 13 residues. The CDR3 here is CASSPEGPLGYTF. The CDR3 coding sequence is TGTGCCAGCAGCCCCGAAGGACCTTTGGGCTACACCTTC.

The chain has TRBV12-3 or TRBV12-4 and TRBJ2-5, with 10 bases identical to TRBD2. The CDR3 is made up of 15 amino acids. With V trimmed by 3 bases and J by 9 bases, 10 bases remained unmatched. CDR3 nucleotides: TGTGCCAGCAGTTTTAGCACTAGCGGGGCTTCGGCCCAGTACTTC. This encodes CASSFSTSGASAQYF.

This clonotype has ten or more counts. The chain couples TRBV28 to TRBJ1-1, with 7 bases lining up with TRBD1. V was clipped by 2 bases and J by 0 bases; unmatched bases: 3. Per the germline V gene, CDR1 is MDHEN and CDR2 is SYDVKM. The CDR3 spans 15 residues. The CDR3 region is CASSLAGGMNTEAFF. For the CDR3, the DNA is TGTGCCAGCAGTTTAGCAGGGGGAATGAACACTGAAGCTTTCTTT.

The CDR3 nucleotides are TGTGCCATCAGTGAGTCCCCAGCGCTGGAGCTAGCCAAAAACATTCAGTACTTC. Its protein is CAISESPALELAKNIQYF. The chain uses TRBV10-3 and TRBJ2-4; D remains ambiguous. There are 18 residues in the CDR3. V lost 0 bases, J lost 0 bases, and 15 bases lay in between. Germline assignment: CDR1 ENHRY and CDR2 SYGVKD.